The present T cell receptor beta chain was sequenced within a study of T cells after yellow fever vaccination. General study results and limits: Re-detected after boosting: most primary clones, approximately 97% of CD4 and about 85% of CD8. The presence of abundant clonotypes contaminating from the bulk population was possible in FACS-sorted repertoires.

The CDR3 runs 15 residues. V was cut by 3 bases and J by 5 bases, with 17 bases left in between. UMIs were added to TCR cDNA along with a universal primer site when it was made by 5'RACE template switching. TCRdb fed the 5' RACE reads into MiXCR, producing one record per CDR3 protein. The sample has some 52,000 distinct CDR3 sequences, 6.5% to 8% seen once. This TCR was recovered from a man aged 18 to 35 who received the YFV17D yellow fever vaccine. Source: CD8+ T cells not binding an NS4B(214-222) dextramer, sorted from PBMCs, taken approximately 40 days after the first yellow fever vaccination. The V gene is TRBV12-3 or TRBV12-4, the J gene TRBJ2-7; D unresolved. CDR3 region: CASSFQAMAWHEQYF. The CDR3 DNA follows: TGTGCCAGCAGTTTTCAGGCCATGGCGTGGCACGAGCAGTACTTC.